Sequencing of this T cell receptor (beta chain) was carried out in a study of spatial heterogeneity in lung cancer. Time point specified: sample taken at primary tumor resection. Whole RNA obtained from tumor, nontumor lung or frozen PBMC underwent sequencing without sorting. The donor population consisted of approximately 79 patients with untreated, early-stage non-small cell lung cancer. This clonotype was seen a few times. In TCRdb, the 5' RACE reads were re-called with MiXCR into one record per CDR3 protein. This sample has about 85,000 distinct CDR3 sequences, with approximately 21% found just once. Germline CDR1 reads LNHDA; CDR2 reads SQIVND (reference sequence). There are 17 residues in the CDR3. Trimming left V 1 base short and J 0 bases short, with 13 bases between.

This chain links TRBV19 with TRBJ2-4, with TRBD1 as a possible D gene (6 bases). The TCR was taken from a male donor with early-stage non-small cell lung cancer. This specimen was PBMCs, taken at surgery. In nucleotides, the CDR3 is TGTGCCAGTAGTATAGTAGCGACAGGTCTAGCCAAAAACATTCAGTACTTC. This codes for CASSIVATGLAKNIQYF.